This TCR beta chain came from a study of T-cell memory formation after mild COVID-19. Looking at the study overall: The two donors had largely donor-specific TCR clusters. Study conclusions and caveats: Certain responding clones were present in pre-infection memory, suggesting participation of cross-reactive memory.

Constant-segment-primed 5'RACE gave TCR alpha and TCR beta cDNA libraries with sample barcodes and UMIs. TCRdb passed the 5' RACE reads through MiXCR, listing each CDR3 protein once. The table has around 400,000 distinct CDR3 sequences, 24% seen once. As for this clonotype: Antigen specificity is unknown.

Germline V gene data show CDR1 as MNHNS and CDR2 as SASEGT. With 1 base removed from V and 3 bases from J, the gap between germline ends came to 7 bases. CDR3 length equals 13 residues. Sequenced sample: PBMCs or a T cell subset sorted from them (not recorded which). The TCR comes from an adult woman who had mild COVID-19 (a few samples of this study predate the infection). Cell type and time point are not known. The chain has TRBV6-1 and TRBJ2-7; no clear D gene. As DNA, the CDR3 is TGTGCCAGCAGTGAAGGTTATGGCTACGAGCAGTACTTC. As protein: CASSEGYGYEQYF.